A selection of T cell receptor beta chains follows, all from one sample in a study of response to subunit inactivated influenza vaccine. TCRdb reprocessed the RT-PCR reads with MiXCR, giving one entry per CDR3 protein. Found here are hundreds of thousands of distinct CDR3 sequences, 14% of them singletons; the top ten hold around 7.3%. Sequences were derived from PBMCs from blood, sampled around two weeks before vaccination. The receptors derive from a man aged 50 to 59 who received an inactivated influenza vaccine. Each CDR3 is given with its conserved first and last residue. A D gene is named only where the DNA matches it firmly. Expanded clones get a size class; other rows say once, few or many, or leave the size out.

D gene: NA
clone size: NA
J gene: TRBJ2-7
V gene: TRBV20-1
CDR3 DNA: TGCAGTGCGAAGGATTACGAGCAGTACTTC
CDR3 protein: CSAKDYEQYF

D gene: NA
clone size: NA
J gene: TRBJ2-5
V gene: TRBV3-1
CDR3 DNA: TGTGCCAGCAGCCAAGTTGGCGGCCCTTCAACCCAGTACTTC
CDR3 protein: CASSQVGGPSTQYF

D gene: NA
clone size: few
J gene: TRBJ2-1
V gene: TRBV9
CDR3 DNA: TGTGCCAGCAGCGTAGACGGGGGATCCTACAATGAGCAGTTCTTC
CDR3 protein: CASSVDGGSYNEQFF

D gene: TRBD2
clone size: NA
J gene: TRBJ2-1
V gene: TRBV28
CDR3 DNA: TGTGCCAGCAGACTCAGGACTAGCGGGATCCAACGGGAGCAGTTCTTC
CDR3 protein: CASRLRTSGIQREQFF

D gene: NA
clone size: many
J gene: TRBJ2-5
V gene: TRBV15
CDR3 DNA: TGTGCCACCAGCAGAGGGACAGAAGAGACCCAGTACTTC
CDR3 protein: CATSRGTEETQYF

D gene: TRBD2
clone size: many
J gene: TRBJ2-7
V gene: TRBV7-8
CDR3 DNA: TGTGCCAGCAGCTTAGCCGGGACTAGCGGCAACTACGAGCAGTACTTC
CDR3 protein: CASSLAGTSGNYEQYF

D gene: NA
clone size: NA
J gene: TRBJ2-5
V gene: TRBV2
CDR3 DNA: TGTGCCAGCAACGGGGAGGAGACCCAGTACTTC
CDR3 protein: CASNGEETQYF

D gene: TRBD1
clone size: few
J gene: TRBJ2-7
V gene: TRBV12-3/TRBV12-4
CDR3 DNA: TGTGCCAGCAGTTCCCCGGGACAGGGGCGGCTCGAGCAGTACTTC
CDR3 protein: CASSSPGQGRLEQYF

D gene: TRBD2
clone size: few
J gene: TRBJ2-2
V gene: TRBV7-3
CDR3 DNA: TGTGCCAGCAAAGCGGGAGGGATGGGGAACACCGGGGAGCTGTTTTTT
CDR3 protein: CASKAGGMGNTGELFF

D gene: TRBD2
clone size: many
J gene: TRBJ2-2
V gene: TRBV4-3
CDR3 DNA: TGCGCCAGCAGCCAAGTCCCAAGGCTAGCGGGACACGGGGAGCTGTTTTTT
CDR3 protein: CASSQVPRLAGHGELFF

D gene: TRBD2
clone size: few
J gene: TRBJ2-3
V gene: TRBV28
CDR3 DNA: TGTGCCAGCAGTTTAGGCTGGCGGGGGAGCACAGATACGCAGTATTTT
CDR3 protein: CASSLGWRGSTDTQYF

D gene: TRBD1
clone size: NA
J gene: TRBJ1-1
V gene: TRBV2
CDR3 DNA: TGTGCCAGCAGTACCCCCCTGACAGGGCATGTGAACACTGAAGCTTTCTTT
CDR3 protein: CASSTPLTGHVNTEAFF

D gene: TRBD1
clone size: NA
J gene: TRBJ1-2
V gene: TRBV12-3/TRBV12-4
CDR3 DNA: TGTGCCTCAAAGACAGGGGCGCTTGGCGGCTACACCTTC
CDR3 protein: CASKTGALGGYTF

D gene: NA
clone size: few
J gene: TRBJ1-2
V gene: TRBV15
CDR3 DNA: TGTGCCACCAGCAGAGATCCTGCAGGGGTCAACTATGGCTACACCTTC
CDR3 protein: CATSRDPAGVNYGYTF

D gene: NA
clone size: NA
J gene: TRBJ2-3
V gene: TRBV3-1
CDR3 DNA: TGTGCCAGCAGCCAAGATGACAGGAGCACAGATACGCAGTATTTT
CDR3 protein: CASSQDDRSTDTQYF

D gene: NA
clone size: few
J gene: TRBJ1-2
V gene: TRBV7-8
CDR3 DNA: TGTGCCAGCAGCTTCGCGGGAGCGGGGGAGGGCTACACCTTC
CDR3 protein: CASSFAGAGEGYTF

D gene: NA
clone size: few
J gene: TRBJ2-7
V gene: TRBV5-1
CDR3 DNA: TGCGCCAGCAGCTTGGGAGCAGGAGCTGCCGACGAGCAGTACTTC
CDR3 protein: CASSLGAGAADEQYF

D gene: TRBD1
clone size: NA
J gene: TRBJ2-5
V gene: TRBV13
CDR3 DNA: TGTGCCAGCAGCGTAACAGGGGGCGCCGAGACCCAGTACTTC
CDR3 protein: CASSVTGGAETQYF

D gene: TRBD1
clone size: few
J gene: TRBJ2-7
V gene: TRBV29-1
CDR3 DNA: TGCAGCGCCAGGTATTCAGGGGGCTCGGGCGAGCAGTACTTC
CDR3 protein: CSARYSGGSGEQYF

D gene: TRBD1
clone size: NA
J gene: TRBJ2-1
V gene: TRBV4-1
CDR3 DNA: TGCGCCAGCAGCCAAGATTTGGGGACAGGGGGGAACAATGAGCAGTTCTTC
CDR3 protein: CASSQDLGTGGNNEQFF

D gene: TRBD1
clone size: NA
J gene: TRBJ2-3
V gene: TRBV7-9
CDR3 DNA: TGTGCCAGCAGCGACCTCGGGACAGGGGTCGTCACAGATACGCAGTATTTT
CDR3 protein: CASSDLGTGVVTDTQYF

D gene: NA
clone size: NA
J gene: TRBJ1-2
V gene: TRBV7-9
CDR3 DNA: TGTGCCAGCAGCGAAGGGGTCGGCTACACCTTC
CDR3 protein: CASSEGVGYTF

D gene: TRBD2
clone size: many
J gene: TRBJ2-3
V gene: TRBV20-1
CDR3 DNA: TGCAGTGCTTGGACTAGCGGGGGCACAGATACGCAGTATTTT
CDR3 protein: CSAWTSGGTDTQYF

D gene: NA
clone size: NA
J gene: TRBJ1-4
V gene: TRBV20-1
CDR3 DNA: TGCAGTGCTACGGACAGATCTAATGAAAAACTGTTTTTT
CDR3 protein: CSATDRSNEKLFF

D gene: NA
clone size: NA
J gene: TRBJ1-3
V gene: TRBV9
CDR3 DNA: TGTGCCAGCAGCGCGGCCGGGGGAAACACCATATATTTT
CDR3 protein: CASSAAGGNTIYF

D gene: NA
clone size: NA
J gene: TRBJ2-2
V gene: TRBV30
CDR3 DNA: TGTGCCTGGGCCCACGGGGTTTTAACCGGGGAGCTGTTTTTT
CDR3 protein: CAWAHGVLTGELFF

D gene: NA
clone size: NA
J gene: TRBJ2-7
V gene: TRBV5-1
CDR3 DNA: TGCGCCAGCAGCTCCCTGGCAGGTAGCTCCTACGAGCAGTACTTC
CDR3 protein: CASSSLAGSSYEQYF

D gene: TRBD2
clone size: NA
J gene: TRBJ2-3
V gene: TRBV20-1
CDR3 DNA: TGCAGTGCTAGAGGAGGACTAGCGGGAAATTCAGATACGCAGTATTTT
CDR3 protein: CSARGGLAGNSDTQYF

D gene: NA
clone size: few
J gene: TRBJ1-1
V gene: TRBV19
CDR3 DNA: TGTGCCAGCCGCGGGGTGGGCACTGAAGCTTTCTTT
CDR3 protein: CASRGVGTEAFF

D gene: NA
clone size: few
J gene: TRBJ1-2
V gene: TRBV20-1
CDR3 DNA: TGCAGTGCTAGACCTGAGGGGGTAATGGGCTATGGCTACACCTTC
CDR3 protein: CSARPEGVMGYGYTF

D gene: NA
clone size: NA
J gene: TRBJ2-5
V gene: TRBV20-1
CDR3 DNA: TGCAGTGCTGGCGCCCCTGAGACCCAGTACTTC
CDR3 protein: CSAGAPETQYF

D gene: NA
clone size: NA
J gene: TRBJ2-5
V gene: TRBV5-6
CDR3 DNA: TGTGCCAGCAGCTTGCAAGGGGTCCAAGAGACCCAGTACTTC
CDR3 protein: CASSLQGVQETQYF

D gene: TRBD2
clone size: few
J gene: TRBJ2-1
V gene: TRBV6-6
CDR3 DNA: TGTGCCAGCAGTTACTCGAGCGGGGGGTGGCGAGGGTTC
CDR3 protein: CASSYSSGGWRGF

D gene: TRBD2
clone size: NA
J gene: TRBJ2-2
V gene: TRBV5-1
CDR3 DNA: TGCGCCAGCAGCTCTAGCGGGAGGGACACCGGGGAGCTGTTTTTT
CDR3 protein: CASSSSGRDTGELFF

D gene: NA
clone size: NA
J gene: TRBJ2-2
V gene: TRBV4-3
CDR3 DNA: TGCGCCAGCAGCCAAATGATGGGTACCGGGGAGCTGTTTTTT
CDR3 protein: CASSQMMGTGELFF

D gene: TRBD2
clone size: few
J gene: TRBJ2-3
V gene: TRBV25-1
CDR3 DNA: TGTGCCAGCAGTAGACTAGCGGGAGACCCAGATACGCAGTATTTT
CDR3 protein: CASSRLAGDPDTQYF

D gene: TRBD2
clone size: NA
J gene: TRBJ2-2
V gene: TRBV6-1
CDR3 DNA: TGTGCCAGCAGCCACGGGACTAGCGGGTCGAACACCGGGGAGCTGTTTTTT
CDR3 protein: CASSHGTSGSNTGELFF

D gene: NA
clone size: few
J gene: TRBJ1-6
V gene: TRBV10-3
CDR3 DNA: TGTGCCATCAGGGACGGATTTAATTCACCCCTCCACTTT
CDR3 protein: CAIRDGFNSPLHF

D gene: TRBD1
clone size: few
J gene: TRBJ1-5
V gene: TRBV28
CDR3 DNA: TGTGCCAGCAGTTCAACAGGGGTGGAGGGCAATCAGCCCCAGCATTTT
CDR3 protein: CASSSTGVEGNQPQHF

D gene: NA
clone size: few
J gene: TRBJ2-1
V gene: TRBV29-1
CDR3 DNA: TGCAGCGTTGAAGCGGTTAGCTCCTACAATGAGCAGTTCTTC
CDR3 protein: CSVEAVSSYNEQFF

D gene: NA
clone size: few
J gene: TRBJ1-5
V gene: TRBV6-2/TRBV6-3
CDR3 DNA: TGTGCCAGCAGTAGCCCCAGGGGTTGGGGCAATCAGCCCCAGCATTTT
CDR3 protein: CASSSPRGWGNQPQHF

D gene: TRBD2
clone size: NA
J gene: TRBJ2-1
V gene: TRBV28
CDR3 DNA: TGTGCCAGCAGTTTGCCCGGGACTAACAATCTACTGGGGAATGAGCAGTTCTTC
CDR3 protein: CASSLPGTNNLLGNEQFF

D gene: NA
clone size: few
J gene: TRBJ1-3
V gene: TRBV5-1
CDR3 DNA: TGCGCCAGCAGCTTGGAATTCTTGGGAGGAAACACCATATATTTT
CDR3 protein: CASSLEFLGGNTIYF

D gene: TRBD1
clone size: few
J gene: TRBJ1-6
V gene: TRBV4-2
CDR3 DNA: TGTGCCAGCAGCAGACAGGGGCCACCCCTCCACTTT
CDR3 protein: CASSRQGPPLHF

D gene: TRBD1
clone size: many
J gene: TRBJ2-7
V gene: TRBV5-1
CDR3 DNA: TGTGCCAGCAGCTTAGTGGGGACAGGGGTCTACGAGCAGTACTTC
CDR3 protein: CASSLVGTGVYEQYF

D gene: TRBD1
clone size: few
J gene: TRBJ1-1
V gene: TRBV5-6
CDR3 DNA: TGTGCCAGCAGCTATACAGGGGGCCGCGGCACTGAAGCTTTCTTT
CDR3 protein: CASSYTGGRGTEAFF

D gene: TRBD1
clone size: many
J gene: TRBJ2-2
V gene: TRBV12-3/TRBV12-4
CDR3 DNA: TGTGCCAGCAGCGTAGACAGGGCCGGGGAGCTGTTTTTT
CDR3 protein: CASSVDRAGELFF

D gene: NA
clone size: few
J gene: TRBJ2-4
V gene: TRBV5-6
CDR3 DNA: TGTGCCAGCAGCTTGGTTGCGGGAAGAGGGGCCAAAAACATTCAGTACTTC
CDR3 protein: CASSLVAGRGAKNIQYF

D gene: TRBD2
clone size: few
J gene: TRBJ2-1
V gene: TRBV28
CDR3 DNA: TGTGCCAGCAGGAAGAGGGGACTAGCGGGTACCAATGAGCAGTTCTTC
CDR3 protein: CASRKRGLAGTNEQFF

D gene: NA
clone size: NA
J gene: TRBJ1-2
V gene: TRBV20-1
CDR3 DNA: TGCAGTGCAACCGGGACCGATTATGGCTACACCTTC
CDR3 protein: CSATGTDYGYTF